This T cell receptor (beta chain) was captured by sequencing in a study of cytomegalovirus exposure and HLA in healthy donors. This clone has ten or more counts. Researchers ran the PCR with 60 Vbeta and 13 Jbeta primers. TCRdb's copy holds only in-frame clones and misses some; the assay was immunoSEQ multiplex PCR. The sample lists about 180,000 clones, roughly 84% occurring once. The specimen sequenced was PBMCs. The receptor's source is a man aged 30 to 39 in good health and CMV-seronegative.

The CDR3 coding sequence is TGTGCCAGTAGTATATTAAAACAGACCAACAATCAGCCCCAGCATTTT. Protein sequence: CASSILKQTNNQPQHF. This rearrangement joins TRBV19 to TRBJ1-5, with D uncertain. Trimming pared 2 bases from V and 3 bases from J, leaving 14 bases between. The CDR3 runs 16 residues. In germline, CDR1 is LNHDA, CDR2 SQIVND (reference sequence).